This entry is about one TCR beta chain. The CDR3 sequence is 15 residues long. Germline lookup yields CDR1 ENHRY and CDR2 SYGVKD. V lost 0 bases to trimming and J lost 9 bases; unmatched junction nucleotides: 3. This entry comes from a study of blood T cell repertoires in COVID-19. Authors' data handling: Estimation of nucleated cell counts relied on the amplification of reference gene primers. Data came from immunoSEQ multiplex PCR; TCRdb stores just in-frame clones and leaves some out. That table supplies the V and J calls and clone size; D and trimming were determined from the DNA. The sample carries some 140,000 clones, 85% to 90% recorded once.

The sequenced sample consisted of peripheral blood. The chain joins TRBV10-3 to TRBJ1-6, with 9 bases aligning to TRBD1. The receptor was isolated from a human donor in a cohort sampled during active COVID-19. DNA of the CDR3: TGTGCCATCAGTGAGTCCGGGACAGGGATTTCACCCCTCCACTTT. This encodes CAISESGTGISPLHF.